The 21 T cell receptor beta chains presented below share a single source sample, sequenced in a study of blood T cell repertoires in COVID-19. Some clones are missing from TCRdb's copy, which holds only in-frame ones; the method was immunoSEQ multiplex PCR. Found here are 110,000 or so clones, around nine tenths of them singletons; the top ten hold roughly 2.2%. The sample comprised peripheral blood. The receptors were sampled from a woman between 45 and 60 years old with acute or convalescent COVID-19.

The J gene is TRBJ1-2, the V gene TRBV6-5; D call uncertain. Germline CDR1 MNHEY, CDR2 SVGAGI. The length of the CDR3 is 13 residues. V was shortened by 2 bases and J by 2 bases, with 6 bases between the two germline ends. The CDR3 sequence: CASSYGINYGYTF. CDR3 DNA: TGTGCCAGCAGTTACGGCATCAACTATGGCTACACCTTC.

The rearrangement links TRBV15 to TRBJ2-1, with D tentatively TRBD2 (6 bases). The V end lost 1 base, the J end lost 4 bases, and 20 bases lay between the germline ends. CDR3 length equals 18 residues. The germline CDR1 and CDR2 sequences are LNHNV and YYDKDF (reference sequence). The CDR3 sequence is CATSRAPPGASDYNEQFF. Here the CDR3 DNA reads TGTGCCACCAGCAGAGCCCCCCCCGGGGCTAGCGATTACAATGAGCAGTTCTTC.

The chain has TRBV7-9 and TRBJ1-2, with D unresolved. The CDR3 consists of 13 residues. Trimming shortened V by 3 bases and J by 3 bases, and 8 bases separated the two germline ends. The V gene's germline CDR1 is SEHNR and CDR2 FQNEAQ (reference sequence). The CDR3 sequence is CASSLRADYGYTF. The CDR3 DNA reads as TGTGCCAGCAGCTTGAGGGCTGACTATGGCTACACCTTC.

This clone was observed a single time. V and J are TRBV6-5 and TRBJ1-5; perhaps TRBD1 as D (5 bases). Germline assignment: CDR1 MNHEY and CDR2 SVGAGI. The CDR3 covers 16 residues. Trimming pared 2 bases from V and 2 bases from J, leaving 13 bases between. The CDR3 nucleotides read TGTGCCAGCAGTTACGGCCCGGGGGTGGGCAATCAGCCCCAGCATTTT. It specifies CASSYGPGVGNQPQHF.

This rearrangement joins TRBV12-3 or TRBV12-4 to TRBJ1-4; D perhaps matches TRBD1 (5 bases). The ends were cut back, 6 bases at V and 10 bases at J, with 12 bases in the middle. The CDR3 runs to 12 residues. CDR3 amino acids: CASSPGFGKLFF. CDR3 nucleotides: TGTGCCAGCAGCCCAGGGTTTGGAAAACTGTTTTTT.

CDR3 DNA sequence: TGCGCCAGCAGCTTGAATGGGTGGGACTTGAACACTGAAGCTTTCTTT. This codes for CASSLNGWDLNTEAFF. The chain recombines TRBV5-1 with TRBJ1-1; possible D gene TRBD1, 5 bases. This CDR3 contains 16 residues. Germline CDR1 is SGHRS and CDR2 is YFSETQ. Trimming cost V 1 base and J 0 bases, with 13 bases left between them. Combining the CDR3 with reference TRBV5-1 and TRBJ1-1 gives the whole variable domain KAGVTQTPRYLIKTRGQQVTLSCSPISGHRSVSWYQQTPGQGLQFLFEYFSETQRNKGNFPGRFSGRQFSNSRSEMNVSTLELGDSALYLCASSLNGWDLNTEAFFGQGTRLTVV.

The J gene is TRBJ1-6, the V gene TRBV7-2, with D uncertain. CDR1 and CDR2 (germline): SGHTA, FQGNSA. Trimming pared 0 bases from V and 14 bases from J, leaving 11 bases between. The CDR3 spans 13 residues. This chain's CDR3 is CASSLAAVPSLHF. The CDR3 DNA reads TGTGCCAGCAGCTTAGCGGCGGTTCCCTCCCTCCACTTT.

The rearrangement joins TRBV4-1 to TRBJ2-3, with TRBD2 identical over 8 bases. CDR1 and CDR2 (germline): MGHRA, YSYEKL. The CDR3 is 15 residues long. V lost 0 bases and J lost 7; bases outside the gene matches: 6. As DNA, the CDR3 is TGCGCCAGCAGCCAAGATTTTGCGGGAGGAAATACGCAGTATTTT. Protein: CASSQDFAGGNTQYF.

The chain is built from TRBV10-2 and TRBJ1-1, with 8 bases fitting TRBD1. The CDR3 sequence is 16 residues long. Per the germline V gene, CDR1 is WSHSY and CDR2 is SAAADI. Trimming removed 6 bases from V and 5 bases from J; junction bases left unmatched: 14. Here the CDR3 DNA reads TGCGCCAGCAGCCTTGCAGGGGGCTACATGGGGACTGAAGCTTTCTTT. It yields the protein CASSLAGGYMGTEAFF.

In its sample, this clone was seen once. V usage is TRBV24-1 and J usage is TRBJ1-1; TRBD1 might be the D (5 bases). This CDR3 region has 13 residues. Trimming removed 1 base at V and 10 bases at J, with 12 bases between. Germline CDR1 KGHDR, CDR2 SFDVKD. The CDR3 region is CATSDLDSKGAFF. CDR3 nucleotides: TGTGCCACCAGTGATTTAGACAGCAAGGGAGCTTTCTTT.

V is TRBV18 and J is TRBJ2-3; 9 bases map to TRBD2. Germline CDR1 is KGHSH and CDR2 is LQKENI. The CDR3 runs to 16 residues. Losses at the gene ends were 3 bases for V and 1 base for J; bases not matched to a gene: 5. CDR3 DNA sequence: TGTGCCAGCTCACCTGTAGCGGGAGACGGCACAGATACGCAGTATTTT. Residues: CASSPVAGDGTDTQYF.

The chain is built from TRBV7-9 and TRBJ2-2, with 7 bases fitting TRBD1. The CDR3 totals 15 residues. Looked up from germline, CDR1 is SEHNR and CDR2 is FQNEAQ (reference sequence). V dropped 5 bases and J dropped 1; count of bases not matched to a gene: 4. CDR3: CASSPWTGNTGELFF. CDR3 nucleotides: TGTGCCAGCAGCCCGTGGACAGGGAACACCGGGGAGCTGTTTTTT.

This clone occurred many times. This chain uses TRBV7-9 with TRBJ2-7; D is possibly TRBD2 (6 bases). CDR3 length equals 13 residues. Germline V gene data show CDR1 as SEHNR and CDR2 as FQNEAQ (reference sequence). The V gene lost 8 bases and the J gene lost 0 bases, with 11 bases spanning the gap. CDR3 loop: CASRDSLSYEQYF. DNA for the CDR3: TGTGCCAGCCGGGACTCGCTCTCCTACGAGCAGTACTTC.

In DNA, the CDR3 is TGTGCCAGTAGTATTCTGACAGCTAACAATGAGCAGTTCTTC. Translated, it gives CASSILTANNEQFF. The chain is built from TRBV19 and TRBJ2-1; D might be TRBD1 (5 bases). CDR3 length equals 14 residues. Germline CDR1 reads LNHDA; CDR2 reads SQIVND (reference sequence). With 3 bases removed from V and 5 bases from J, the gap between germline ends came to 11 bases.

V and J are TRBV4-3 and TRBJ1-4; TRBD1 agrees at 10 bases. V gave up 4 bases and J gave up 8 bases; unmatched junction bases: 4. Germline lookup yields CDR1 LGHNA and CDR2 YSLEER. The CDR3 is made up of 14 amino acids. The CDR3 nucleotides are TGCGCCAGCAGCCCGGGACAGGGGAGGGAAAAACTGTTTTTT. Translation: CASSPGQGREKLFF.

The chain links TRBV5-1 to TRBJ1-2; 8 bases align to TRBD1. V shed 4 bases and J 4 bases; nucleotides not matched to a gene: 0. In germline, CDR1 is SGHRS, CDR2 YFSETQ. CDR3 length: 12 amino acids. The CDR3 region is CASSGQGYGYTF. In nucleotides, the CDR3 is TGCGCCAGCAGCGGACAGGGCTATGGCTACACCTTC.

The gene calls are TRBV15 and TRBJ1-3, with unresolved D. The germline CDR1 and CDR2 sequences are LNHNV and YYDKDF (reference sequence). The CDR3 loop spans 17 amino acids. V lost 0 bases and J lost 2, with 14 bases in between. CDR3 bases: TGTGCCACCAGCAGAGATAGTGGAGGGAGCCCTGGAAACACCATATATTTT. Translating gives CATSRDSGGSPGNTIYF.

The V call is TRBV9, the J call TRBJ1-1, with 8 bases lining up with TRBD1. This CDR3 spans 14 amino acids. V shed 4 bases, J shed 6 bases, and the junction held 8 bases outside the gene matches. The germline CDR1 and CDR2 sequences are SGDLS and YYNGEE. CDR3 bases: TGTGCCAGCAGCTCTCAGGGGGCTCGGGCTGAAGCTTTCTTT. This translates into CASSSQGARAEAFF.

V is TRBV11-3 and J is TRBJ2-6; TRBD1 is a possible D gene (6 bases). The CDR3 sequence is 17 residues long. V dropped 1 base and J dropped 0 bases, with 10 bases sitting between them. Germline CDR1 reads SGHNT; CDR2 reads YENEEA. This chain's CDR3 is CASSLGTGPSGANVLTF. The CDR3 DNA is TGTGCCAGCAGCTTAGGTACAGGGCCCTCTGGGGCCAACGTCCTGACTTTC.

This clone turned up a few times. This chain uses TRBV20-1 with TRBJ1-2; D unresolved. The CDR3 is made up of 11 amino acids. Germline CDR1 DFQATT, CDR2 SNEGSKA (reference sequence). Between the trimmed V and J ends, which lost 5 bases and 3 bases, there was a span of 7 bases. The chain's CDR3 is CSAQSHYGYTF. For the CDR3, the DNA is TGCAGTGCTCAGTCCCACTATGGCTACACCTTC.

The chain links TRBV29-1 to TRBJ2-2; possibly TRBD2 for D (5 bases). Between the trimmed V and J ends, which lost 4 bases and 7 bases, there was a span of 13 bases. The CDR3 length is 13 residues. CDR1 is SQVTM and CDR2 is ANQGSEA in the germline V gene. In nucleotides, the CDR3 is TGCAGCGTTGGAACTAGTTTCGGCGGGGAGCTGTTTTTT. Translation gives CSVGTSFGGELFF.